This T cell receptor beta chain was documented in a study of beta chain features in type 1 diabetes. Study-wide context: Patients and healthy donors were similar in age, gender and cell yields.

Cell sorting via CD45RO/CCR7/CD25/CD127/CD95/CD27 was performed to obtain CD4+ naive, central memory, regulatory and stem cell-like memory cells. The CDR3 extends over 15 amino acids. Germline trimming cut 4 bases from V and 6 bases from J; bases unmatched to any gene: 10. Germline V CDR1 and CDR2: GTSNPN, SVGIG (reference sequence). Only a few counts were recorded for this clone. Its antigen remains unknown. General observations from the study: Significant though moderate, a shortening of TCRB CDR3s appeared in all four CD4+ subsets of Type 1 diabetes patients. Among patients, naive, central memory and Treg TCRB repertoires appeared more similar than among healthy donors. Cells expressing TCR highly could be over-represented by cDNA sequencing.

The isolated RNA, all of it, was reverse transcribed, so expressed TCRB transcripts were what got sequenced. The repertoire was sequenced with immunoSEQ multiplex PCR; TCRdb's copy has only in-frame clones and lacks some. Of around 250,000 clones listed, around 21% are singletons. This rearrangement joins TRBV30 to TRBJ2-1; TRBD2 agrees at 9 bases. Material for sequencing was naive CD4+ T cells from blood. The receptor's source is a woman aged 40 to 50 with type 1 diabetes. The CDR3 nucleotides read TGTGCCTGGAATAAGGGGGCGGGAGGGCCCAATGAGCAGTTCTTC. As protein: CAWNKGAGGPNEQFF.